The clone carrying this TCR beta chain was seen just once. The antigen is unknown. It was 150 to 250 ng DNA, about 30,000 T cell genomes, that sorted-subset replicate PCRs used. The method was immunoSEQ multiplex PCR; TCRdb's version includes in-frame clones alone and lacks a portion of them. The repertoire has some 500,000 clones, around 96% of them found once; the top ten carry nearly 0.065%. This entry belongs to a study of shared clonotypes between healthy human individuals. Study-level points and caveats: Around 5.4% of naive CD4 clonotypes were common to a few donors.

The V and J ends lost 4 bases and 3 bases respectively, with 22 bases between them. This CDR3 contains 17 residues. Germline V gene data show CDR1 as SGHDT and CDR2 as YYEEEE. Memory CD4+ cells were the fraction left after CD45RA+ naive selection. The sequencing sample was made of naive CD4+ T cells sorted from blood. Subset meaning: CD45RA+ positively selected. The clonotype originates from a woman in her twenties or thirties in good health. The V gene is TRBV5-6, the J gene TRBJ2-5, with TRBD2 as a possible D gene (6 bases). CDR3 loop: CASSRNLRLAKEETQYF. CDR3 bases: TGTGCCAGCAGCCGTAACCTTAGGCTAGCGAAAGAAGAGACCCAGTACTTC.